This T cell receptor beta chain was recovered during a study of vaccination and CD4 T cells after COVID-19. The germline CDR1 and CDR2 sequences are SGHDT and YYEEEE. Trimming cost V 3 bases and J 6 bases; bases outside gene matches: 3. The CDR3 is 15 amino acids. The Oncomine TCR Beta short-read assay was applied to DNA of cultured CD4+ T cells. MiXCR, run by TCRdb on the PCR reads, gives a single entry per CDR3 protein. Among around 14,000 distinct CDR3 sequences listed, less than 55% were seen once. By share, this clonotype ranks as medium-sized. Its antigen is currently unknown. Treatment described: roughly ten-day PBMC culture with coronavirus spike peptide pools or control peptides (ViraFEST assay).

This TCR was recovered from a human donor who had recovered from COVID-19. Source material: CD4+ T cells from blood, cultured in vitro. The chain recombines TRBV5-6 with TRBJ1-6; 10 bases fit TRBD1. CDR3 coding DNA: TGTGCCAGCAGCTGGAGGGACAGGGGTAATTCACCCCTCCACTTT. This translates into CASSWRDRGNSPLHF. Complete variable domain (other parts from reference TRBV5-6 and TRBJ1-6): DAGVTQSPTHLIKTRGQQVTLRCSPKSGHDTVSWYQQALGQGPQFIFQYYEEEERQRGNFPDRFSGHQFPNYSSELNVNALLLGDSALYLCASSWRDRGNSPLHFGNGTRLTVT.